This T cell receptor (beta chain) was recorded in a study of graft-versus-host responses after intestinal transplantation. The overall study: Recipients were all induced with anti-thymocyte globulin, then given tacrolimus and steroids for about three years. Whole-study findings and limits: Allografts from individuals with graft-donor T cell macrochimerism displayed high graft-versus-host to host-versus-graft clonal ratios.

Assay used: immunoSEQ multiplex PCR; TCRdb lists only in-frame clones, some missing. The top ten clones hold 0.88% of a sample with about 21,000 clones, less than 60% of them seen once. A sort after the reaction isolated proliferating CFSE-low CD3+CD4+ and CD3+CD8+ responders. From germline, CDR1 is KGHSH and CDR2 LQKENI. This CDR3 is built from 16 residues. Unmatched junction bases numbered 6, after V lost 1 base and J lost 5 bases. Sample: alloreactive CD4+ T cells from a mixed lymphocyte reaction culture, taken before intestinal transplant. Subset described: CFSE-low proliferating T cells sorted from roughly 6-day pre-transplant mixed lymphocyte reaction (GvH or HvG direction). The rearrangement links TRBV18 to TRBJ1-2; 11 nucleotides align to TRBD1. This TCR was sampled from a human patient who received an intestinal transplant. The CDR3 nucleotides are TGTGCCAGCTCACCACTCCGGACAGGGGGCAAATATGGCTACACCTTC. Protein sequence: CASSPLRTGGKYGYTF.